Sequencing of this TCR beta chain was carried out in a study of synovial regulatory T cells in juvenile arthritis. Study findings and constraints: Compared with other blood Treg cells, inflammation-associated Treg cells had reduced TCR diversity.

The data were produced by immunoSEQ multiplex PCR, yet TCRdb's version contains in-frame clones alone and is incomplete. Recorded for this sample: roughly 7,300 clones. For this clone: Its antigen remains unknown.

Germline loops: CDR1 MDHEN, CDR2 SYDVKM. The CDR3 extends over 15 amino acids. No coding sequence is recorded. Donors were 11 juvenile idiopathic arthritis patients with active disease. Median disease duration was about seven years, range 0.2-19.1. The receptor was derived from a donor aged 2 to 35 with juvenile idiopathic arthritis. Sequencing was performed on Treg cells from blood. As for subset: remaining (HLA-DR-negative) circulating blood Treg cells. The chain joins TRBV28 to TRBJ2-3; absent DNA, TCRdb's TRBD2 call cannot be checked. The CDR3 loop reads CASSFLAGGRDTQYF.